The T cell receptor (beta chain) described here comes from a study of blood T cell repertoires in COVID-19. Study details: Both acute and convalescent COVID-19 samples were obtained from the United States, Italy and Spain. Sources were T cells, B-cell-depleted T cells, or PBMCs; the material itself was cDNA or gDNA.

V was pared by 0 bases and J by 2 bases, with 6 bases of the junction left unmatched. This CDR3 has 17 amino acids. Germline V CDR1 and CDR2: SGDLS, YYNGEE. Methods used by the authors: Estimated nucleated cell counts came from reference gene primer amplification. Only in-frame clones appear in the TCRdb table, and some are missing; sequencing was by immunoSEQ multiplex PCR. The V and J calls and the clone size are those of that table, but D and trimming were determined from the DNA. This sample has approximately 80,000 clones, with about nine tenths found just once. Specimen: peripheral blood. The V gene is TRBV9, the J gene TRBJ2-3, with 10 bases lining up with TRBD1. The receptor was derived from a human donor in a cohort sampled during active COVID-19. The CDR3 loop reads CASSVAPTGGVTDTQYF. The CDR3 DNA reads as TGTGCCAGCAGCGTAGCCCCGACAGGGGGCGTCACAGATACGCAGTATTTT. Full variable domain (outside the CDR3, taken from reference TRBV9 and TRBJ2-3): DSGVTQTPKHLITATGQRVTLRCSPRSGDLSVYWYQQSLDQGLQFLIQYYNGEERAKGNILERFSAQQFPDLHSELNLSSLELGDSALYFCASSVAPTGGVTDTQYFGPGTRLTVL.